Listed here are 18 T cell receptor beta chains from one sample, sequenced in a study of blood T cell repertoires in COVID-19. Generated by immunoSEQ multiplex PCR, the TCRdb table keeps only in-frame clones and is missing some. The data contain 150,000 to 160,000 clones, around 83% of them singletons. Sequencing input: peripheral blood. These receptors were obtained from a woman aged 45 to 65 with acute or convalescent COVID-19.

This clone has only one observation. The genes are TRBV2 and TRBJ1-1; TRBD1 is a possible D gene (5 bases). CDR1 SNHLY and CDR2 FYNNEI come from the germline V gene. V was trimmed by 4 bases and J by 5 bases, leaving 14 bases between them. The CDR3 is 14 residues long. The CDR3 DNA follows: TGTGCCAGCAGTGCTGGACCGGGGGAGACTGAAGCTTTCTTT. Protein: CASSAGPGETEAFF.

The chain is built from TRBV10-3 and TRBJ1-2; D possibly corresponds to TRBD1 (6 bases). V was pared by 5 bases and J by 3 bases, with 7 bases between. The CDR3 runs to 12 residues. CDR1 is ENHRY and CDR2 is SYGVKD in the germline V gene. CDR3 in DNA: TGTGCCATCAGTTCAGGGGACTATGGCTACACCTTC. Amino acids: CAISSGDYGYTF.

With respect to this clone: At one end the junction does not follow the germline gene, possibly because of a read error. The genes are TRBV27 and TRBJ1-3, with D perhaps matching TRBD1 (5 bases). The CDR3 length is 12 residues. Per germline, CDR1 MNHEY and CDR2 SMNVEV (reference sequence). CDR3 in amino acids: CASSLSGQALFF. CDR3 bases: TGTGCCAGCAGTTTATCGGGGCAGGCCCTTTTTTTT.

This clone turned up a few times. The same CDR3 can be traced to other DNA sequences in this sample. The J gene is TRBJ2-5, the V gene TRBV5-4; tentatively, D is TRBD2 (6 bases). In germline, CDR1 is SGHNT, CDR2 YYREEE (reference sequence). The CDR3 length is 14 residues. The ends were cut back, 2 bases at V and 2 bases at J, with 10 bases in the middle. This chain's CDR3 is CASSLAGTQETQYF. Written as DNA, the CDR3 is TGTGCCAGCAGCTTAGCGGGTACTCAAGAGACCCAGTACTTC.

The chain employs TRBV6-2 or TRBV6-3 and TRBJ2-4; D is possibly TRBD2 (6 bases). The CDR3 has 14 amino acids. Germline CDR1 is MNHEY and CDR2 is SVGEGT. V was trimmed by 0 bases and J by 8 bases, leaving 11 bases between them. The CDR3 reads CASSYSGRRDIQYF. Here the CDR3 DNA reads TGTGCCAGCAGTTACTCTGGCAGGAGGGACATTCAGTACTTC.

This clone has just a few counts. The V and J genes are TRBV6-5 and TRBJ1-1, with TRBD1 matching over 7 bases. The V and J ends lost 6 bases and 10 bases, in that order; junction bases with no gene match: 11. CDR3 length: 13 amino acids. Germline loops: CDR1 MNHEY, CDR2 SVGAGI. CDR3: CASSGAGGLRAFF. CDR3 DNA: TGTGCCAGCAGCGGAGCAGGGGGTCTGAGAGCTTTCTTT.

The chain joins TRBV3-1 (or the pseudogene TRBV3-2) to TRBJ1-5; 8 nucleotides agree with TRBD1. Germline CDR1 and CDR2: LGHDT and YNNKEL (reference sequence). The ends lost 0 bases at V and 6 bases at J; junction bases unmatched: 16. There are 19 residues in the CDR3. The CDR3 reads CASSQECRGPRGVLQPQHF. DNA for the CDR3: TGTGCCAGCAGCCAAGAATGCAGGGGGCCGAGGGGGGTACTTCAGCCCCAGCATTTT.

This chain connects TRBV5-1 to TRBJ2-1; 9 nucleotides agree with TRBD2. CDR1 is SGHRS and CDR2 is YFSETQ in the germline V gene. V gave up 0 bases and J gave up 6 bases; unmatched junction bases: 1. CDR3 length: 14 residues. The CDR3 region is CASSLVLAGNEQFF. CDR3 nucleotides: TGCGCCAGCAGCTTGGTACTAGCGGGCAATGAGCAGTTCTTC.

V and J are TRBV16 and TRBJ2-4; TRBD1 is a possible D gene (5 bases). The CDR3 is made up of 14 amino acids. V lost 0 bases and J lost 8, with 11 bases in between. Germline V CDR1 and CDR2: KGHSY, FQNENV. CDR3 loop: CASSQSQVADIQYF. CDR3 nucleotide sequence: TGTGCCAGCAGCCAATCACAGGTGGCGGACATTCAGTACTTC.

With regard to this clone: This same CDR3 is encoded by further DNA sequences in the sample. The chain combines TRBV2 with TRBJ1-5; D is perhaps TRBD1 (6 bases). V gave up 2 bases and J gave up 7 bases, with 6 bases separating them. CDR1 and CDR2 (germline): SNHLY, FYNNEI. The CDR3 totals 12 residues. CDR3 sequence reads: CASSEQGQPQHF. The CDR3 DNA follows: TGTGCCAGCAGTGAACAGGGGCAGCCCCAGCATTTT.

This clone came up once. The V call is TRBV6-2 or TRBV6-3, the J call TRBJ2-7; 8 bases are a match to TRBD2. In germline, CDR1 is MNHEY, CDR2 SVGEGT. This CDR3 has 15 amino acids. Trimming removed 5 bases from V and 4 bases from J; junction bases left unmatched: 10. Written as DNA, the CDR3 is TGTGCCAGCAGTACCGGGACGGGGGGGAAATACGAGCAGTACTTC. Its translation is CASSTGTGGKYEQYF.

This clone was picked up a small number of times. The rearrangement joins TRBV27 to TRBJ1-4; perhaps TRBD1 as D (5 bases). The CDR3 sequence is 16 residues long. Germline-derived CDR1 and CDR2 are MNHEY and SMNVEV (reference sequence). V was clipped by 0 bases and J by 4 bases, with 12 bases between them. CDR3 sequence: CASSLSGGISNEKLFF. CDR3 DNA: TGTGCCAGCAGTTTATCTGGGGGGATCAGTAATGAAAAACTGTTTTTT.

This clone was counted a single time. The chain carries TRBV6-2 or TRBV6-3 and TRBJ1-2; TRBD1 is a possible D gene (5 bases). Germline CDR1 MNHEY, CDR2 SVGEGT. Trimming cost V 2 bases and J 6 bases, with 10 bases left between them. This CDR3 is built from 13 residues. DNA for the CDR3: TGTGCCAGCAGTTACCAGGGCGTGCATGGCTACACCTTC. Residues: CASSYQGVHGYTF.

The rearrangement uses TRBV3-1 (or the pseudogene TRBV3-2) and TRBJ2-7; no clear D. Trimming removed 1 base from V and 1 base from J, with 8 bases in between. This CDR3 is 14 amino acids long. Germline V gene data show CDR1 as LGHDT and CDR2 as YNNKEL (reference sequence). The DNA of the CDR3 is TGTGCCAGCAGCCAAGTCACTCCTTCCTACGAGCAGTACTTC. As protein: CASSQVTPSYEQYF.

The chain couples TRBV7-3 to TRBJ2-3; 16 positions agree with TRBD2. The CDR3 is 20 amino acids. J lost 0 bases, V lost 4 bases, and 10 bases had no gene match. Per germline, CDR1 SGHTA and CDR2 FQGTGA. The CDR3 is CASSSPGLAGGAYSTDTQYF. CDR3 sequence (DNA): TGTGCCAGCAGCTCCCCGGGACTAGCGGGAGGGGCATATAGCACAGATACGCAGTATTTT.

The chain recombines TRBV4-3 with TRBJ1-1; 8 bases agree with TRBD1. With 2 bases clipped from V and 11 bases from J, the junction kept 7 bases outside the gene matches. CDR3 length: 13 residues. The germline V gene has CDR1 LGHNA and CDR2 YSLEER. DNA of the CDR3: TGCGCCAGCAGCCAAAAGGACAGGGCCAGGGCTTTCTTT. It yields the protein CASSQKDRARAFF.

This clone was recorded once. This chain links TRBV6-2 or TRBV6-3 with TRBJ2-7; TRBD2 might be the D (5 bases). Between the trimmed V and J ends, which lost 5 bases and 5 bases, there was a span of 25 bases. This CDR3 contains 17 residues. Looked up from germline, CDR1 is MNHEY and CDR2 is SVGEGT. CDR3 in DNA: TGTGCCAGCAGTCCCGGGTTTGGGAGAGCGAACAACCACGAGCAGTACTTC. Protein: CASSPGFGRANNHEQYF.

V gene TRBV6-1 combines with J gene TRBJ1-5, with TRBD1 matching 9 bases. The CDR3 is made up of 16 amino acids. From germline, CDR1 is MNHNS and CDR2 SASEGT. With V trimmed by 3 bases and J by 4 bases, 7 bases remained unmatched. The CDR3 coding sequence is TGTGCCAGCAGTGACCCGGGACAGGGAAAAAATCAGCCCCAGCATTTT. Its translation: CASSDPGQGKNQPQHF.